The 16 T cell receptor beta chains below were found in one sample sequenced in a study of radiotherapy plus CTLA-4 blockade in lung cancer (dated by TCRdb to the late 2010s). Libraries were prepared through the immunoSEQ multiplex PCR assay. TCRdb stores this immuneACCESS table with in-frame sequences only. Part of the clones is absent; in the studies checked, under half of the shortfall reflects unresolved V genes, and no reason is known for the rest. The sample has about 120,000 clones on record, 85% to 90% of them singletons. The top ten clonotypes cover approximately 7% of the sample. The sample here was peripheral blood, taken from a patient treated with radiotherapy plus ipilimumab. These TCRs come from a human donor with non-small cell lung cancer that progressed on radiotherapy plus ipilimumab.

The DNA of the CDR3 is TGCGCCAGCACCAAAGGGGGGACAGGGGATACCTATGGCTACACCTTC. Its translation: CASTKGGTGDTYGYTF. This chain connects TRBV4-1 to TRBJ1-2, with 10 bases fitting TRBD1. CDR3 size: 16 residues. J lost 4 bases, V lost 7 bases, and 12 bases had no gene match. The germline V gene has CDR1 MGHRA and CDR2 YSYEKL.

The chain joins TRBV19 to TRBJ2-7; the match to TRBD1 covers 7 bases. J gave up 2 bases and V 7 bases, and 11 bases lay outside the gene matches. This CDR3 has 15 residues. Germline V gene lookup returns CDR1 LNHDA and CDR2 SQIVND (reference sequence). CDR3 in DNA: TGTGCCAGTACCAACGAGCCTGGGACAGCCTACGAGCAGTACTTC. Encoded protein: CASTNEPGTAYEQYF.

Only a few counts were recorded for this clone. The rearrangement links TRBV25-1 to TRBJ2-3; the D is unclear. Germline CDR1 and CDR2: MGHDK and SYGVNS. There are 17 residues in the CDR3. Trimming removed 1 base from V and 2 bases from J, with 16 bases in between. CDR3: CASSELGDRPHTDTQYF. CDR3 bases: TGTGCCAGCAGTGAATTAGGAGACCGGCCACACACAGATACGCAGTATTTT.

The genes are TRBV5-1 and TRBJ1-1; TRBD1 is a possible D gene (5 bases). CDR1 and CDR2 (germline): SGHRS, YFSETQ. V was cut by 0 bases and J by 5 bases, with 11 bases left in between. The CDR3 is made up of 14 amino acids. The CDR3 DNA reads as TGCGCCAGCAGCTTGGGGGACGGGGCTACTGAAGCTTTCTTT. Translated, it gives CASSLGDGATEAFF.

The rearrangement joins TRBV19 to TRBJ1-1, with D perhaps TRBD1 (5 bases). This CDR3 has 13 residues. Between the trimmed V and J ends, which lost 3 bases and 5 bases, there was a span of 10 bases. The germline gives CDR1 LNHDA, CDR2 SQIVND (reference sequence). The CDR3 loop reads CASSIRGWTEAFF. For the CDR3, the DNA is TGTGCCAGTAGTATCCGGGGGTGGACTGAAGCTTTCTTT.

The chain links TRBV2 to TRBJ1-1; 9 bases map to TRBD1. This CDR3 is built from 14 residues. J gave up 4 bases and V 7 bases, and 7 bases lay outside the gene matches. Germline V gives CDR1 SNHLY, CDR2 FYNNEI. The CDR3 DNA follows: TGTGCCAGCACACAGGACAGGGGAGTCACTGAAGCTTTCTTT. Its protein product is CASTQDRGVTEAFF.

V is TRBV27 and J is TRBJ1-5; D may be TRBD1 (5 bases). Germline V gene data show CDR1 as MNHEY and CDR2 as SMNVEV (reference sequence). The V and J ends lost 3 bases and 6 bases respectively, with 18 bases between them. CDR3 length: 16 residues. CDR3 nucleotides: TGTGCCAGCAGTTTGAGGGGAGTAAAAAGGGTTCAGCCCCAGCATTTT. Translated: CASSLRGVKRVQPQHF.

The chain uses TRBV27 and TRBJ1-4; D perhaps matches TRBD1 (6 bases). V was clipped by 5 bases and J by 6 bases, with 19 bases between them. This CDR3 spans 16 amino acids. Germline V gene lookup returns CDR1 MNHEY and CDR2 SMNVEV (reference sequence). This CDR3 reads CASSPQGSFFYEKLFF. The CDR3, as DNA: TGTGCCAGCAGTCCGCAGGGGAGTTTCTTCTATGAAAAACTGTTTTTT. Looking up the rest from reference TRBV27 and TRBJ1-4 gives the full variable domain: EAQVTQNPRYLITVTGKKLTVTCSQNMNHEYMSWYRQDPGLGLRQIYYSMNVEVTDKGDVPEGYKVSRKEKRNFPLILESPSPNQTSLYFCASSPQGSFFYEKLFFGSGTQLSVL.

The CDR3 DNA is TGTGCCAGCAGCCCAGATGTTCTTCGGCGGTTCTTC. Protein: CASSPDVLRRFF. V and J are TRBV7-9 and TRBJ2-1; D is unresolved. The germline gives CDR1 SEHNR, CDR2 FQNEAQ (reference sequence). The CDR3 loop spans 12 amino acids. V was trimmed by 5 bases and J by 15 bases, leaving 17 bases between them.

This chain joins TRBV6-5 and TRBJ2-7; D is tentatively TRBD1 or TRBD2 (5 bases each). CDR3 length: 13 amino acids. Germline V gene sequence: CDR1 MNHEY, CDR2 SVGAGI. The V end lost 4 bases, the J end lost 11 bases, and 18 bases lay between the germline ends. CDR3: CASSSRDLASKYF. The CDR3 bases are TGTGCCAGCAGTTCCCGGGACCTGGCTAGCAAGTACTTC.

J is TRBJ2-7 and V is TRBV7-9; 7 bases agree with TRBD2. The trim removed 5 bases at V and 5 bases at J, leaving 6 bases unmatched. The CDR3 consists of 13 residues. Looked up from germline, CDR1 is SEHNR and CDR2 is FQNEAQ (reference sequence). The CDR3 nucleotides are TGTGCCAGCAGCGCCCGGGGGGTCCACGAGCAGTACTTC. It specifies CASSARGVHEQYF.

The chain has TRBV4-1 and TRBJ1-1; D may be TRBD1 (5 bases). The CDR3 is made up of 16 amino acids. With 0 bases removed from V and 6 bases from J, the gap between germline ends came to 17 bases. CDR1 is MGHRA and CDR2 is YSYEKL in the germline V gene. The CDR3 region has the DNA TGCGCCAGCAGCCAAGATGGCACCGTCTGGGGGGCTGAAGCTTTCTTT. This encodes CASSQDGTVWGAEAFF.

The chain combines TRBV5-6 with TRBJ1-6, with D maybe TRBD1 (5 bases). V lost 0 bases to trimming and J lost 5 bases, with 12 bases between them. CDR1 SGHDT and CDR2 YYEEEE come from the germline V gene. The CDR3 has 16 amino acids. This CDR3 is CASSLGPGRDNSPLHF. The DNA of the CDR3 is TGTGCCAGCAGCTTGGGGCCGGGCAGGGATAATTCACCCCTCCACTTT.

V is TRBV5-1 and J is TRBJ2-5; 8 bases align to TRBD2. CDR1 and CDR2 from the germline V gene are SGHRS and YFSETQ. The trim removed 0 bases at V and 1 base at J, leaving 5 bases unmatched. This CDR3 is built from 16 residues. Here the CDR3 DNA reads TGCGCCAGCAGCTTGGGAGGAGCGGGAGCCCAAGAGACCCAGTACTTC. Amino acid sequence: CASSLGGAGAQETQYF.

The chain couples TRBV2 to TRBJ1-5; D is uncertain. Germline CDR1 and CDR2: SNHLY and FYNNEI. This CDR3 spans 13 amino acids. V lost 6 bases to trimming and J lost 0 bases, with 6 bases between them. The CDR3, as DNA: TGTGCCAGCAGCCCCTCTAGCAATCAGCCCCAGCATTTT. Amino acids: CASSPSSNQPQHF.

The CDR3 loop is CASSPLAGRFF. The CDR3 nucleotides read TGTGCCAGCTCACCATTAGCAGGGCGGTTCTTC. The chain uses TRBV18 and TRBJ2-1; maybe TRBD1 (5 bases). The CDR3 length is 11 residues. V was trimmed by 2 bases and J by 15 bases, leaving 11 bases between them. Germline V CDR1 and CDR2: KGHSH, LQKENI.